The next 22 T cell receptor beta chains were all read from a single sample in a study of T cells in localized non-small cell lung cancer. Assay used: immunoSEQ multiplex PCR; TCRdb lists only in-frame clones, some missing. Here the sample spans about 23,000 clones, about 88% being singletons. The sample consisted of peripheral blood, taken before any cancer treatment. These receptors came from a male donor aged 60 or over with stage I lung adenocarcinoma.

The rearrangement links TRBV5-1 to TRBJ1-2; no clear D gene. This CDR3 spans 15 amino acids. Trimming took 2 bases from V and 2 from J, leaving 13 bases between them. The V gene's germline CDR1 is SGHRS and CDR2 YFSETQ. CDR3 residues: CASSLNGRPNYGYTF. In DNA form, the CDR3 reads TGCGCCAGCAGCTTAAACGGGCGGCCGAACTATGGCTACACCTTC.

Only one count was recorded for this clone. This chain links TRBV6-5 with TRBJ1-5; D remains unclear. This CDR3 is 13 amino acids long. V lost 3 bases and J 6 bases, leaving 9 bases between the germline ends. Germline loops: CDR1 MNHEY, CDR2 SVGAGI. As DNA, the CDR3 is TGTGCCAGCAGTTATAGTAGTATTCAGCCCCAGCATTTT. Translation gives CASSYSSIQPQHF.

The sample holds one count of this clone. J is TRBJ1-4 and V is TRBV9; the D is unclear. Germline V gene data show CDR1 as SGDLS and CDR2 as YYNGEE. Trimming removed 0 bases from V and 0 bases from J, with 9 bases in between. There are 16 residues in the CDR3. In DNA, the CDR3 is TGTGCCAGCAGCGTAGCTCCAGCTACAACTAATGAAAAACTGTTTTTT. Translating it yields CASSVAPATTNEKLFF.

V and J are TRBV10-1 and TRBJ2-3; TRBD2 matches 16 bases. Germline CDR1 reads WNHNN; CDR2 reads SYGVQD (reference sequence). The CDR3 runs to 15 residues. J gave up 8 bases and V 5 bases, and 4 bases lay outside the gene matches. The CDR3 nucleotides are TGCGCCAGCAGTACCGGGACTAGCGGGAGGGGTACGCAGTATTTT. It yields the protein CASSTGTSGRGTQYF.

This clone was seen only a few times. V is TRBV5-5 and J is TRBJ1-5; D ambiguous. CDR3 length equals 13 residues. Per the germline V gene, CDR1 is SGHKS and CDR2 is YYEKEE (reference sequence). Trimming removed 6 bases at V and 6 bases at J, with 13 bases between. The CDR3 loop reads CASTAGEGQPQHF. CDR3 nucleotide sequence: TGTGCCAGCACCGCCGGAGAGGGTCAGCCCCAGCATTTT.

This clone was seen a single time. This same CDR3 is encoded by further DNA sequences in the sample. In nucleotides, the CDR3 is TGTGCCAGCAGTTCGGACAGGGTTAACTATGGCTACACCTTC. Translation gives CASSSDRVNYGYTF. The chain joins TRBV6-5 to TRBJ1-2; 8 positions match TRBD1. The junction had 2 bases not matched to a gene; V was cut back by 4 bases and J by 1 base. The CDR3 has 14 amino acids. Germline V gene data show CDR1 as MNHEY and CDR2 as SVGAGI.

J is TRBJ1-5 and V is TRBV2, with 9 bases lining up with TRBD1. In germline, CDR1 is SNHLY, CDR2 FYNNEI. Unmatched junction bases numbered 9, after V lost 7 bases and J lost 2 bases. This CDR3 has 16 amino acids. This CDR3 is CASKGTGTTGNQPQHF. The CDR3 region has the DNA TGTGCCAGCAAGGGGACAGGGACCACGGGCAATCAGCCCCAGCATTTT.

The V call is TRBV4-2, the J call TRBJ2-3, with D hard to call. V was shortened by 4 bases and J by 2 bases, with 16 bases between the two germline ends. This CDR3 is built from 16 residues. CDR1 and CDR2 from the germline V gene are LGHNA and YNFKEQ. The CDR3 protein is CASSLLLDAFTDTQYF. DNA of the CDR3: TGTGCCAGCAGCCTCCTATTGGATGCCTTCACAGATACGCAGTATTTT.

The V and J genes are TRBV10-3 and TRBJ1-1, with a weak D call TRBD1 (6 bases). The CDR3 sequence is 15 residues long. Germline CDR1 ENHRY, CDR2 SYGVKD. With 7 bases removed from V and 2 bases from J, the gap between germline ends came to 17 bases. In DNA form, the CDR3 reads TGTGCCATCACCAGGGGAGGTGGGGAAAACACTGAAGCTTTCTTT. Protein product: CAITRGGGENTEAFF.

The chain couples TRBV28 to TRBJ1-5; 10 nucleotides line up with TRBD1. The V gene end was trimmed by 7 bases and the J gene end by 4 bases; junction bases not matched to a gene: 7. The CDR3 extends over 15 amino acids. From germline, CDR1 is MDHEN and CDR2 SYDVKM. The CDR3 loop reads CASTQRTGGNQPQHF. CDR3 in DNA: TGTGCCAGCACTCAGCGGACAGGGGGTAATCAGCCCCAGCATTTT.

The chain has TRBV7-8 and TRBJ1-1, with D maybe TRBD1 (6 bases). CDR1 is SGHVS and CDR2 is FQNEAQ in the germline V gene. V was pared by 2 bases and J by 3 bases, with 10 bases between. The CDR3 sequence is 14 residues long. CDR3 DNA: TGTGCCAGCAGCTTAACCTACAGGGACACTGAAGCTTTCTTT. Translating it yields CASSLTYRDTEAFF.

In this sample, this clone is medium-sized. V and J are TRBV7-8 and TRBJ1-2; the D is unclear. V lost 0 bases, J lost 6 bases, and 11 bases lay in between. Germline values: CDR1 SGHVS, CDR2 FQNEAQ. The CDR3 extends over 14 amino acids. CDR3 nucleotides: TGTGCCAGCAGCTTAGCTGTCTGGGGAGATGGCTACACCTTC. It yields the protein CASSLAVWGDGYTF. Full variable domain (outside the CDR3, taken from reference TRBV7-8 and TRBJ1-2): GAGVSQSPRYKVAKRGQDVALRCDPISGHVSLFWYQQALGQGPEFLTYFQNEAQLDKSGLPSDRFFAERPEGSVSTLKIQRTQQEDSAVYLCASSLAVWGDGYTFGSGTRLTVV.

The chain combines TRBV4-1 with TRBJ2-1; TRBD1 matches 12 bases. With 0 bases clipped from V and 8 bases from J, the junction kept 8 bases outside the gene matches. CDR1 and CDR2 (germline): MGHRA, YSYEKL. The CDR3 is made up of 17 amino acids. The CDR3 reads CASSQDRDRGRRDEQFF. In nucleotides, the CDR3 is TGCGCCAGCAGCCAAGATCGGGACAGGGGGCGCAGGGATGAGCAGTTCTTC.

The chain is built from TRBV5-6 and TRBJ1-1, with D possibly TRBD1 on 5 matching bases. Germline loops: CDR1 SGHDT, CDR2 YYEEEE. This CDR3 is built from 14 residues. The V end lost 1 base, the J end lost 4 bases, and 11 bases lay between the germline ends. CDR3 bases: TGTGCCAGCAGCTTGATAGGAGGGGTCACTGAAGCTTTCTTT. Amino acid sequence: CASSLIGGVTEAFF.

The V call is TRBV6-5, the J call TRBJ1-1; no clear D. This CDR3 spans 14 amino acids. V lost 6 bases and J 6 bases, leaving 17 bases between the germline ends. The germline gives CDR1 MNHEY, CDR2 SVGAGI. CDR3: CASSSGRFWAEAFF. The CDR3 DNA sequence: TGTGCCAGCAGCTCCGGGCGTTTCTGGGCTGAAGCTTTCTTT.

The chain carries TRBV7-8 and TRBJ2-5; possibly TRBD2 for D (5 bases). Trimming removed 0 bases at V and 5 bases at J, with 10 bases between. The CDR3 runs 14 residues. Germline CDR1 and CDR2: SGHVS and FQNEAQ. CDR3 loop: CASSLAGGGETQYF. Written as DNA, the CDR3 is TGTGCCAGCAGCTTAGCAGGAGGTGGGGAGACCCAGTACTTC.

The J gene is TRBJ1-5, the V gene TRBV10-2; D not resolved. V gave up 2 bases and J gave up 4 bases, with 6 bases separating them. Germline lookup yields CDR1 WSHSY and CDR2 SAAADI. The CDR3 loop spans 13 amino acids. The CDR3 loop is CASSEAPNQPQHF. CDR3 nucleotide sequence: TGCGCCAGCAGTGAGGCCCCAAATCAGCCCCAGCATTTT.

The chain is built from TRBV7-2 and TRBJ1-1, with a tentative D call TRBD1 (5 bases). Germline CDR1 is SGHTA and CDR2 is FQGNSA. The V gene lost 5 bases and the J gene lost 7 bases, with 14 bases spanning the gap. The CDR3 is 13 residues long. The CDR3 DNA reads TGTGCCAGCAGCCCATTGCGGGACCTTGAAGCTTTCTTT. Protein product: CASSPLRDLEAFF.

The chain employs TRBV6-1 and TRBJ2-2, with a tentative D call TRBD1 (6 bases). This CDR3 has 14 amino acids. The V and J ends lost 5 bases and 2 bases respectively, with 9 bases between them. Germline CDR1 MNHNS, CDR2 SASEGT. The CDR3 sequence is CASSRQVNTGELFF. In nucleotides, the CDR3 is TGTGCCAGCAGTCGACAGGTTAACACCGGGGAGCTGTTTTTT.

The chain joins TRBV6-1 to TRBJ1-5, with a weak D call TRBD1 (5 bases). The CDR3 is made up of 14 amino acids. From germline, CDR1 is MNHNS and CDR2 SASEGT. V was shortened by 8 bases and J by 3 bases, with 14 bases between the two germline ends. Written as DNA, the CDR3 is TGTGCCAGCTTGCCCGACAGTATCAATCAGCCCCAGCATTTT. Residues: CASLPDSINQPQHF.

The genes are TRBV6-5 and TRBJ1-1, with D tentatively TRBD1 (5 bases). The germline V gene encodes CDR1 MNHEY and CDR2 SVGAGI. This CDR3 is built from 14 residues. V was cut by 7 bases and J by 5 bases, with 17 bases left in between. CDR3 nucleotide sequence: TGTGCCAGCACCTTGGGGAGGGGTCGGACTGAAGCTTTCTTT. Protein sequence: CASTLGRGRTEAFF.

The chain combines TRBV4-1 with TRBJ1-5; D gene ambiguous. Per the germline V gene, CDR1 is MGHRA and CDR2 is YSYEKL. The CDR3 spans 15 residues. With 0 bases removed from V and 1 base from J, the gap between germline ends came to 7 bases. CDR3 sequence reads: CASSQESGSNQPQHF. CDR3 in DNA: TGCGCCAGCAGCCAAGAGTCCGGGAGCAATCAGCCCCAGCATTTT.